This passage covers 21 T cell receptor beta chains from one sample sequenced in a study of cytomegalovirus exposure and HLA in healthy donors. The method was immunoSEQ multiplex PCR; TCRdb's version includes in-frame clones alone and lacks a portion of them. This sample has some 110,000 clones, with about 85% found just once. The sequenced material came from PBMCs. The receptors here all came from a man aged 18 to 29 in good health and CMV-seropositive.

The chain uses TRBV27 and TRBJ2-1; tentative D call: TRBD1 (6 bases). The length of the CDR3 is 15 residues. The germline V and J ends were trimmed by 6 bases and 3 bases, with 15 bases remaining between them. Germline CDR1 MNHEY, CDR2 SMNVEV (reference sequence). CDR3 loop: CASRSTGSLYNEQFF. CDR3 DNA: TGTGCCAGCAGATCGACAGGTTCCCTCTACAATGAGCAGTTCTTC.

The J gene is TRBJ1-1, the V gene TRBV19; the D gene is possibly TRBD1 (6 bases). V dropped 6 bases and J dropped 0 bases, with 17 bases sitting between them. Germline assignment: CDR1 LNHDA and CDR2 SQIVND (reference sequence). There are 16 residues in the CDR3. The CDR3 DNA sequence: TGTGCCAGTAGGCAGGACAGCCTTAAAGTGAACACTGAAGCTTTCTTT. Its translation is CASRQDSLKVNTEAFF.

The V and J genes are TRBV5-5 and TRBJ2-1; tentatively, D is TRBD2 (6 bases). Germline V gene lookup returns CDR1 SGHKS and CDR2 YYEKEE (reference sequence). This CDR3 has 14 residues. V lost 4 bases, J lost 6 bases, and 14 bases lay in between. The CDR3: CASSKWTTGNEQFF. The DNA for the CDR3 is TGTGCCAGCAGCAAGTGGACTACCGGCAATGAGCAGTTCTTC. Filled out from reference TRBV5-5 and TRBJ2-1, the complete variable domain reads DAGVTQSPTHLIKTRGQQVTLRCSPISGHKSVSWYQQVLGQGPQFIFQYYEKEERGRGNFPDRFSARQFPNYSSELNVNALLLGDSALYLCASSKWTTGNEQFFGPGTRLTVL.

This rearrangement joins TRBV6-6 to TRBJ2-7; TRBD2 is a possible D gene (6 bases). Germline V gene sequence: CDR1 MNHNY, CDR2 SVGAGI (reference sequence). The V end was cut by 7 bases, the J end by 0 bases, with 13 bases between. The CDR3 runs to 14 residues. The CDR3 here is CASTRDGSSYEQYF. The CDR3 nucleotides read TGTGCCAGCACTCGCGACGGGAGCTCCTACGAGCAGTACTTC.

This clone appeared once. The CDR3 reads CASRLWQAAEAFF. The CDR3 DNA sequence: TGTGCCAGCAGGTTGTGGCAGGCAGCTGAAGCTTTCTTT. J is TRBJ1-1 and V is TRBV6-5, with D hard to call. In germline, CDR1 is MNHEY, CDR2 SVGAGI. The CDR3 consists of 13 residues. V was shortened by 6 bases and J by 6 bases, with 14 bases between the two germline ends.

This clone has a handful of counts. The rearrangement links TRBV11-2 to TRBJ1-1; D gene unclear. The germline V gene has CDR1 SGHAT and CDR2 FQNNGV. Deletions cut 1 base from V and 1 base from J, with 7 bases between. CDR3 length: 14 amino acids. The CDR3 DNA reads as TGTGCCAGCAGCTTAGGCGGGTGGAACACTGAAGCTTTCTTT. It yields the protein CASSLGGWNTEAFF. The whole variable domain, remainder taken from reference TRBV11-2 and TRBJ1-1, is EAGVAQSPRYKIIEKRQSVAFWCNPISGHATLYWYQQILGQGPKLLIQFQNNGVVDDSQLPKDRFSAERLKGVDSTLKIQPAKLEDSAVYLCASSLGGWNTEAFFGQGTRLTVV.

This clone appeared a few times. V usage is TRBV6-4 and J usage is TRBJ2-2, with D perhaps matching TRBD1 (6 bases). Trimming left V 4 bases short and J 5 bases short, with 11 bases between. CDR1 MRHNA and CDR2 SNTAGT come from the germline V gene. The CDR3 covers 14 residues. CDR3: CASSVIGTTGELFF. CDR3 DNA sequence: TGTGCCAGCAGTGTAATTGGGACAACCGGGGAGCTGTTTTTT.

The rearrangement links TRBV11-2 to TRBJ1-1, with D maybe TRBD1 (6 bases). Trimming cost V 5 bases and J 1 base, with 8 bases left between them. The CDR3 is 13 amino acids. Germline V gene lookup returns CDR1 SGHAT and CDR2 FQNNGV. This CDR3 reads CASSVDRNTEAFF. Written as DNA, the CDR3 is TGTGCCAGCAGCGTGGACAGGAACACTGAAGCTTTCTTT.

This clone has just a few counts. The chain employs TRBV10-3 and TRBJ2-7; 9 bases line up with TRBD1. The CDR3 extends over 13 amino acids. Unmatched junction bases numbered 3, after V lost 8 bases and J lost 1 base. The V gene's germline CDR1 is ENHRY and CDR2 SYGVKD. The CDR3 DNA follows: TGTGCCATCGCTGACAGGGGGTCCTACGAGCAGTACTTC. It yields the protein CAIADRGSYEQYF.

The J gene is TRBJ2-2, the V gene TRBV6-1; D perhaps matches TRBD1 (5 bases). CDR1 and CDR2 from the germline V gene are MNHNS and SASEGT. This CDR3 has 16 amino acids. The ends were cut back, 4 bases at V and 7 bases at J, with 19 bases in the middle. The chain's CDR3 is CASSVTLTRVGGELFF. The CDR3 region has the DNA TGTGCCAGCAGTGTTACTCTTACCAGGGTGGGCGGGGAGCTGTTTTTT.

This chain connects TRBV27 to TRBJ2-1, with TRBD2 matching 10 bases. In germline, CDR1 is MNHEY, CDR2 SMNVEV (reference sequence). Losses at the gene ends were 6 bases for V and 7 bases for J; bases not matched to a gene: 6. The CDR3 has 14 amino acids. The CDR3: CASSLAGGPNEQFF. DNA for the CDR3: TGTGCCAGCAGCTTAGCGGGGGGCCCTAATGAGCAGTTCTTC.

The CDR3 region has the DNA TGTGCCAGCAGTGAACCCGGGACACCCAACACTGAAGCTTTCTTT. This encodes CASSEPGTPNTEAFF. V gene TRBV6-1 combines with J gene TRBJ1-1, with a tentative D call TRBD1 (6 bases). Germline CDR1 MNHNS, CDR2 SASEGT. Deletions cut 2 bases from V and 2 bases from J, with 12 bases between. The CDR3 spans 15 residues.

The genes are TRBV7-9 and TRBJ1-5, with D perhaps TRBD1 (5 bases). CDR1 and CDR2 from the germline V gene are SEHNR and FQNEAQ (reference sequence). The V and J ends lost 1 base and 8 bases respectively, with 15 bases between them. The CDR3 has 15 residues. CDR3 in amino acids: CASSLGEARGEPQHF. The CDR3 nucleotides read TGTGCCAGCAGCTTAGGCGAAGCCCGGGGGGAGCCCCAGCATTTT.

This chain uses TRBV28 with TRBJ2-3; weak D call: TRBD1 (5 bases). The germline V gene encodes CDR1 MDHEN and CDR2 SYDVKM. Trimming took off 5 bases at V and 0 bases at J, with 9 bases between the two ends. The length of the CDR3 is 14 residues. In DNA, the CDR3 is TGTGCCAGCAGTCAACAGGATAGCACAGATACGCAGTATTTT. Amino acid sequence: CASSQQDSTDTQYF. Full variable domain (outside the CDR3, taken from reference TRBV28 and TRBJ2-3): DVKVTQSSRYLVKRTGEKVFLECVQDMDHENMFWYRQDPGLGLRLIYFSYDVKMKEKGDIPEGYSVSREKKERFSLILESASTNQTSMYLCASSQQDSTDTQYFGPGTRLTVL.

The V and J genes are TRBV27 and TRBJ2-7; D not resolved. The V and J ends lost 0 bases and 4 bases respectively, with 7 bases between them. CDR3 length equals 13 residues. Germline CDR1 is MNHEY and CDR2 is SMNVEV (reference sequence). CDR3 nucleotide sequence: TGTGCCAGCAGTTTATCCCCCAGATACGAGCAGTACTTC. This translates into CASSLSPRYEQYF.

The chain has TRBV10-2 and TRBJ1-5, with a weak D call TRBD1 (5 bases). V was cut by 6 bases and J by 2 bases, with 8 bases left in between. This CDR3 spans 13 amino acids. Germline V gives CDR1 WSHSY, CDR2 SAAADI. The CDR3 DNA follows: TGCGCCAGCAGAGGACACGGCAATCAGCCCCAGCATTTT. Protein: CASRGHGNQPQHF.

This clone was seen a single time. The chain employs TRBV6-1 and TRBJ1-5; D unclear. V shed 2 bases and J shed 0 bases, with 11 bases lying between them. CDR1 MNHNS and CDR2 SASEGT come from the germline V gene. The CDR3 spans 16 residues. In DNA form, the CDR3 reads TGTGCCAGCAGTGAACAGCAACTATATAGCAATCAGCCCCAGCATTTT. Residues: CASSEQQLYSNQPQHF.

This chain connects TRBV5-1 to TRBJ1-3; D is unresolved. Trimming shortened V by 0 bases and J by 1 base, and 5 bases separated the two germline ends. CDR1 and CDR2 (germline): SGHRS, YFSETQ. The CDR3 is 14 residues long. Here the CDR3 reads CASSLGGSGNTIYF. The CDR3 nucleotides are TGCGCCAGCAGCTTGGGAGGGTCTGGAAACACCATATATTTT.

V and J are TRBV5-1 and TRBJ2-5; no clear D. This CDR3 is 13 amino acids long. The germline V and J ends were trimmed by 3 bases and 4 bases, with 10 bases remaining between them. Looked up from germline, CDR1 is SGHRS and CDR2 is YFSETQ. The CDR3 bases are TGCGCCAGCAGCTCCCCCCCACTAGAGACCCAGTACTTC. It encodes CASSSPPLETQYF.

The chain combines TRBV4-1 with TRBJ2-7; TRBD1 matches 7 bases. The CDR3 runs to 14 residues. Losses at the gene ends were 0 bases for V and 3 bases for J; bases not matched to a gene: 2. In germline, CDR1 is MGHRA, CDR2 YSYEKL. The chain's CDR3 is CASSQDPGGYEQYF. The CDR3 DNA follows: TGCGCCAGCAGCCAAGATCCAGGGGGCTACGAGCAGTACTTC.

V and J are TRBV4-1 and TRBJ1-5; D is uncertain. The germline V gene encodes CDR1 MGHRA and CDR2 YSYEKL. Trimming removed 1 base at V and 5 bases at J, with 9 bases between. The CDR3 is 14 amino acids. The CDR3 is CASSQVSGYQPQHF. For the CDR3, the DNA is TGCGCCAGCAGCCAAGTTTCGGGTTATCAGCCCCAGCATTTT.